The rows below give T cell receptor beta chains drawn from one sample of a study of blood T cell repertoires in COVID-19. Produced via immunoSEQ multiplex PCR; TCRdb's table is partial and in-frame only. The sample consists of approximately 200,000 clones, 85% to 90% of them appearing once. The sequencing input was peripheral blood. These receptors all come from a woman aged 25 to 45 with active or convalescent COVID-19. CDR3s include the opening cysteine and the closing phenylalanine or tryptophan. D genes are given only for firm matches. Part of the rows lack a size; the others show once, few, many or a class for expanded clones.

size,V,D,J,DNA,CDR3
-,TRBV5-1,TRBD1,TRBJ2-7,TGCGCCAGCAGCGGTAGACAGGGGAACTACTACGAGCAGTACTTC,CASSGRQGNYYEQYF
-,TRBV6-1,TRBD1,TRBJ2-6,TGTGCCAGCAGTGGCCGGCAGGGGGATGGGGCCAACGTCCTGACTTTC,CASSGRQGDGANVLTF
-,TRBV7-9,TRBD1,TRBJ2-5,TGTGCCAGCAGTCGAGGTTGGACAGGGGGAAAAGAGACCCAGTACTTC,CASSRGWTGGKETQYF
-,TRBV11-2,-,TRBJ2-7,TGTGCCAGCAGCTTAGAGGCAGGTTTGTCCTACGAGCAGTACTTC,CASSLEAGLSYEQYF
once,TRBV7-9,-,TRBJ1-4,TGTGCCAGCAGCCCTGCCGGTATTGGTGAAAAACTGTTTTTT,CASSPAGIGEKLFF
-,TRBV25-1,-,TRBJ1-2,TGTGCCAGCAGTGAGGGGCACAATAACTATGGCTACACCTTC,CASSEGHNNYGYTF
-,TRBV6-1,TRBD2,TRBJ2-1,TGTGCCAGCAGTGAAATGGGACTAGCGGTCAATGAGCAGTTCTTC,CASSEMGLAVNEQFF
-,TRBV3-1/TRBV3-2,TRBD1,TRBJ2-7,TGTGCCAGCAGCCCAGGACAGGGATACTACGAGCAGTACTTC,CASSPGQGYYEQYF
-,TRBV28,-,TRBJ2-3,TGTGCCAGCAGCAGAACGGGAGCTGAAAATACGCAGTATTTT,CASSRTGAENTQYF
once,TRBV12-3/TRBV12-4,-,TRBJ1-4,TGTGCCAGCAGGGGGGGAACTGAAAAACTGTTTTTT,CASRGGTEKLFF
-,TRBV5-1,-,TRBJ1-1,TGCGCCAGCAGCTTGGGGCCCGGGGGGAACACTGAAGCTTTCTTT,CASSLGPGGNTEAFF
-,TRBV15,-,TRBJ1-1,TGTGCCACCAGCAGAGTAGGGGGGAACACTGAAGCTTTCTTT,CATSRVGGNTEAFF
-,TRBV3-1/TRBV3-2,TRBD1,TRBJ1-1,TGTGCCAGCAGCACAACAGGGGTTACTGAAGCTTTCTTT,CASSTTGVTEAFF
-,TRBV24-1,-,TRBJ2-1,TGTGCCACCAGTGATTTCGGGGATGAGCAGTTCTTC,CATSDFGDEQFF
-,TRBV24-1,-,TRBJ2-1,TGTGCCACCAGTGCCCCGGACGGAGGTGAGCAGTTCTTC,CATSAPDGGEQFF
-,TRBV6-5,TRBD1,TRBJ1-3,TGTGCCAGCGCAACAGGGGGCTCTGGAAACACCATATATTTT,CASATGGSGNTIYF
-,TRBV27,-,TRBJ1-1,TGTGCCAGCAGCCTCGATCCGGGAGGACGAGGCACTGAAGCTTTCTTT,CASSLDPGGRGTEAFF
once,TRBV7-6,-,TRBJ2-3,TGTGCCAGCAGCTTGAGAGGGCCTCCTACTCCCGATACGCAGTATTTT,CASSLRGPPTPDTQYF
few,TRBV5-1,TRBD2,TRBJ2-7,TGCGCCAGCAGCTTGGTTGGCGGGAGGATTGAAAACGAGCAGTACTTC,CASSLVGGRIENEQYF
-,TRBV6-5,TRBD2,TRBJ2-5,TGTGCCAGCAGCCGCACTAGCGGGGGGGCCGGGACCCAGTACTTC,CASSRTSGGAGTQYF
-,TRBV10-3,-,TRBJ2-4,TGTGCCATCAGTGAGTCAGGAGGGATGGGGGGAAACATTCAGTACTTC,CAISESGGMGGNIQYF
-,TRBV11-3,-,TRBJ1-1,TGTGCCAGCAGCTTAGGGGAGCGCGCTGAAGCTTTCTTT,CASSLGERAEAFF
few,TRBV30,-,TRBJ2-3,TGTGCCTGGAGGGGCAGGGGAACAGATACGCAGTATTTT,CAWRGRGTDTQYF
-,TRBV2,-,TRBJ2-2,TGTGCCAGCAGAAGAGACACCGGGGAGCTGTTTTTT,CASRRDTGELFF
-,TRBV5-4,TRBD2,TRBJ2-7,TGTGCCAGCAGTTCCGGGACTAGCGGCAGCTACGAGCAGTACTTC,CASSSGTSGSYEQYF
-,TRBV6-4,TRBD1,TRBJ2-1,TGTGCCAGCAGTGACGTCGGTCAGGGGGATGAGCAGTTCTTC,CASSDVGQGDEQFF
-,TRBV5-4,TRBD2,TRBJ2-7,TGTGCCAGCAGCCGTACTAGCGGCCCCTACGAGCAGTACTTC,CASSRTSGPYEQYF
-,TRBV29-1,-,TRBJ1-2,TGCAGCGTTGAAGATCGGGGATCCAACTATGGCTACACCTTC,CSVEDRGSNYGYTF
once,TRBV28,TRBD2,TRBJ2-3,TGTGCCAGCAGTTCTTCTAGCGGGGGAGATACGCAGTATTTT,CASSSSSGGDTQYF
-,TRBV15,-,TRBJ2-1,TGTGCCACCAGCAGAGATCGGAGGGAACACAGCAATGAGCAGTTCTTC,CATSRDRREHSNEQFF
-,TRBV5-4,TRBD2,TRBJ2-1,TGTGCCAGCAGCCTCGGGACTAGCGGGAGGTACAATGAGCAGTTCTTC,CASSLGTSGRYNEQFF
-,TRBV19,TRBD1,TRBJ2-7,TGTGCCAGCTCCGGACAGGGAGAATCCTACGAGCAGTACTTC,CASSGQGESYEQYF
-,TRBV19,-,TRBJ1-1,TGTGCCAGTATAGGAGGAGGACGGCAGAACACTGAAGCTTTCTTT,CASIGGGRQNTEAFF
-,TRBV13,TRBD1,TRBJ2-7,TGTGCCAGCAGCTGGGGGACAGGGTTCTACGAGCAGTACTTC,CASSWGTGFYEQYF
-,TRBV9,TRBD2,TRBJ2-1,TGTGCCAGCAGTATGGTAGCGGGGGCCAATGAGCAGTTCTTC,CASSMVAGANEQFF
few,TRBV7-8,-,TRBJ2-7,TGTGCCAGCAGCTGGAGACAGAGCTACGAGCAGTACTTC,CASSWRQSYEQYF
-,TRBV9,-,TRBJ1-4,TGTGCCAGCAGCGTTTCATGGGAGGGCCAGCTGTTTTTT,CASSVSWEGQLFF
-,TRBV12-3/TRBV12-4,-,TRBJ1-1,TGTGCCAGCAGTAGGGGGGGCACTGAAGCTTTCTTT,CASSRGGTEAFF
-,TRBV19,TRBD1,TRBJ1-4,TGTGCCAGTAGTCCCGACAGGGGGCTAGGGGAAAAACTGTTTTTT,CASSPDRGLGEKLFF